A single sample gave rise to the 3 T cell receptor beta chains below, sequenced in a study of OX40 agonist ivuxolimab in advanced cancers. Measured with immunoSEQ multiplex PCR; TCRdb has only the in-frame clones, and not every one. The sample contains over 70,000 clones, around 87% of which appear only once. The input for sequencing was CD4+ or CD8+ T cells sorted from blood, taken in a trial of the OX40 agonist ivuxolimab. The source of these receptors is an adult with an advanced solid tumor such as melanoma, head and neck, liver or kidney cancer.

The V call is TRBV5-1, the J call TRBJ1-2; 8 positions match TRBD1. Germline V gene data show CDR1 as SGHRS and CDR2 as YFSETQ. V dropped 1 base and J dropped 6; count of bases not matched to a gene: 5. This CDR3 contains 14 residues. CDR3 DNA: TGCGCCAGCAGCTTGACAGGGGGACAGAATGGCTACACCTTC. Amino acids: CASSLTGGQNGYTF.

This clone was detected only a few times. The rearrangement joins TRBV7-2 to TRBJ2-7; tentative D call: TRBD2 (6 bases). Trimming stripped 2 bases from V and 6 bases from J, with 17 bases between. Germline V lookup: CDR1 SGHTA, CDR2 FQGNSA. This CDR3 has 15 residues. The DNA for the CDR3 is TGTGCCAGCAGCTTAAATACGGGAGTGAGGGCCGAGCAGTACTTC. Its protein product is CASSLNTGVRAEQYF.

The V call is TRBV6-1, the J call TRBJ2-5; 8 nucleotides match TRBD2. Germline V CDR1 and CDR2: MNHNS, SASEGT. The CDR3 spans 13 residues. The trim removed 7 bases at V and 9 bases at J, leaving 10 bases unmatched. The CDR3 reads CASIFGGEESQYF. DNA of the CDR3: TGTGCCAGCATTTTCGGGGGGGAGGAGTCCCAGTACTTC.